Presented here are 15 T cell receptor beta chains from one specimen sequenced in a study of spatial heterogeneity in lung cancer. MiXCR, run by TCRdb on the 5' RACE reads, gives a single entry per CDR3 protein. The sample yields roughly 9,300 distinct CDR3 sequences, roughly 6% seen once. Time point indicated: sample taken at primary tumor resection. This sample comprised normal lung tissue next to the tumor, obtained at surgery. These receptors were collected from a male donor with early-stage non-small cell lung cancer.

This clonotype appeared once. The chain combines TRBV7-2 with TRBJ1-2; D is uncertain. V was pared by 3 bases and J by 3 bases, with 8 bases between. Germline assignment: CDR1 SGHTA and CDR2 FQGNSA. CDR3 size: 13 residues. The CDR3 loop is CASSFSADYGYTF. For the CDR3, the DNA is TGTGCCAGCAGCTTCTCAGCTGACTATGGCTACACCTTC.

The gene calls are TRBV29-1 and TRBJ2-1; D unclear. The CDR3 runs 16 residues. The germline V gene encodes CDR1 SQVTM and CDR2 ANQGSEA. V shed 5 bases and J shed 0 bases, with 17 bases lying between them. CDR3 region: CSVTARRFSSYNEQFF. CDR3 nucleotide sequence: TGCAGCGTTACAGCCCGACGGTTCAGCTCCTACAATGAGCAGTTCTTC.

This clonotype was seen ten or more times. CDR3 coding DNA: TGTGCCAGCAGCCCGGGGGGGCCCTCCTACAATGAGCAGTTCTTC. It encodes CASSPGGPSYNEQFF. J is TRBJ2-1 and V is TRBV7-6; TRBD2 matches 8 bases. CDR3 length: 15 residues. V was clipped by 5 bases and J by 0 bases; unmatched bases: 3. Germline V gene data show CDR1 as SGHVS and CDR2 as FNYEAQ.

This clonotype was recorded many times. This chain joins TRBV29-1 and TRBJ1-1; D not resolved. This CDR3 has 10 amino acids. The V end lost 5 bases, the J end lost 10 bases, and 11 bases lay between the germline ends. Germline V gene data show CDR1 as SQVTM and CDR2 as ANQGSEA. This CDR3 is CSVWEGAAFF. CDR3 DNA sequence: TGCAGCGTTTGGGAGGGAGCAGCTTTCTTT.

There are many counts of this clonotype. This rearrangement joins TRBV28 to TRBJ1-5, with a possible D match to TRBD1 (5 bases). Germline values: CDR1 MDHEN, CDR2 SYDVKM. The CDR3 consists of 13 residues. Trimming shortened V by 8 bases and J by 5 bases, and 13 bases separated the two germline ends. This chain's CDR3 is CASLGAGYQPQHF. Here the CDR3 DNA reads TGTGCCAGCCTCGGGGCAGGTTATCAGCCCCAGCATTTT.

Ten or more counts support this clonotype. The J gene is TRBJ2-1, the V gene TRBV20-1; the D is unclear. Per germline, CDR1 DFQATT and CDR2 SNEGSKA (reference sequence). The CDR3 contains 15 residues. V was cut by 5 bases and J by 2 bases, with 16 bases left in between. The CDR3 coding sequence is TGCAGTGCTCCTCGGCCGGTCTCTACCTACAATGAGCAGTTCTTC. Translation: CSAPRPVSTYNEQFF.

The chain is built from TRBV6-2 or TRBV6-3 and TRBJ2-1; 10 nucleotides line up with TRBD1. V gave up 6 bases and J gave up 8 bases; unmatched junction bases: 7. Germline V gives CDR1 MNHEY, CDR2 SVGEGT. CDR3 length equals 14 residues. CDR3 loop: CASSTRQGADEQFF. DNA of the CDR3: TGTGCCAGCAGCACCCGACAGGGGGCCGATGAGCAGTTCTTC.

This clonotype was found many times. V is TRBV29-1 and J is TRBJ2-7; either TRBD1 or TRBD2 may supply D (5 bases each). The V gene lost 6 bases and the J gene lost 0 bases, with 12 bases spanning the gap. CDR3 size: 13 residues. The germline CDR1 and CDR2 sequences are SQVTM and ANQGSEA. CDR3 nucleotide sequence: TGCAGCGTGGGACGCCTGAGCTCCTACGAGCAGTACTTC. This gives the protein CSVGRLSSYEQYF.

This clonotype was seen ten or more times. The genes are TRBV12-3 or TRBV12-4 and TRBJ1-2; weak D call: TRBD1 (6 bases). V lost 7 bases, J lost 4 bases, and 16 bases lay in between. The CDR3 extends over 14 amino acids. The CDR3 DNA reads TGTGCCAGCACTCTGGGGGGACACATCTATGGCTACACCTTC. Translating it yields CASTLGGHIYGYTF.

This clonotype came up many times. The rearrangement links TRBV11-2 to TRBJ2-5; D gene unclear. The V gene's germline CDR1 is SGHAT and CDR2 FQNNGV. With 3 bases removed from V and 5 bases from J, the gap between germline ends came to 7 bases. The length of the CDR3 is 12 residues. CDR3 residues: CASSFGRETQYF. CDR3 in DNA: TGTGCCAGCAGCTTTGGCAGGGAGACCCAGTACTTC.

This clonotype came up many times. The chain uses TRBV5-1 and TRBJ2-3, with 7 positions matching TRBD1. The CDR3 runs 14 residues. With V trimmed by 3 bases and J by 1 base, 2 bases remained unmatched. Germline CDR1 reads SGHRS; CDR2 reads YFSETQ. Here the CDR3 DNA reads TGCGCCAGCAGCTCTGGGACAGGCACAGATACGCAGTATTTT. Residues: CASSSGTGTDTQYF.

This clonotype has a handful of counts. The chain employs TRBV29-1 and TRBJ1-2, with a possible D match to TRBD1 (5 bases). The germline V gene encodes CDR1 SQVTM and CDR2 ANQGSEA. Trimming left V 6 bases short and J 0 bases short, with 17 bases between. The CDR3 runs to 15 residues. The CDR3 DNA reads TGCAGCGTCCAGGACCCCGGGGGGTCTAACTATGGCTACACCTTC. Protein sequence: CSVQDPGGSNYGYTF.

This clonotype appeared many times. V usage is TRBV11-2 and J usage is TRBJ2-7; 8 bases align to TRBD2. The CDR3 extends over 14 amino acids. The J segment lost 6 bases and the V segment lost 5 bases, leaving 9 bases of the junction unmatched. CDR1 is SGHAT and CDR2 is FQNNGV in the germline V gene. The CDR3 spells CASSPSGGFGEQYF. The CDR3 DNA is TGTGCCAGCAGCCCGTCGGGAGGGTTTGGCGAGCAGTACTTC.

This clonotype was seen many times. The chain links TRBV20-1 to TRBJ1-6; 7 bases map to TRBD1. The CDR3 loop spans 15 amino acids. V lost 1 base to trimming and J lost 9 bases; unmatched junction nucleotides: 9. Germline CDR1 is DFQATT and CDR2 is SNEGSKA (reference sequence). The CDR3 region is CSARGGQTAFSPLHF. As DNA, the CDR3 is TGCAGTGCTAGAGGGGGACAGACAGCCTTTTCACCCCTCCACTTT.

This clonotype was counted many times. The rearrangement joins TRBV15 to TRBJ1-4, with D unresolved. The CDR3 runs 14 residues. The V gene lost 1 base and the J gene lost 1 base, with 4 bases spanning the gap. Germline V CDR1 and CDR2: LNHNV, YYDKDF (reference sequence). The CDR3, as DNA: TGTGCCACCAGCAGAGGGAGAACTAATGAAAAACTGTTTTTT. Its translation is CATSRGRTNEKLFF.